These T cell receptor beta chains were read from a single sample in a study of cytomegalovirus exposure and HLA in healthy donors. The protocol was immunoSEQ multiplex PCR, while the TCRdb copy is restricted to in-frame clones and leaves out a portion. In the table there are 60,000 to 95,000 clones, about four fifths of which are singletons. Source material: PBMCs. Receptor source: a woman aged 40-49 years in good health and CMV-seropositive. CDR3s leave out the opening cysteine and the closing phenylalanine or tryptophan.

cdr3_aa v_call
ASSLDFLRGETQY TRBV7-9
ASSLEADEAF TRBV5-1
ASGQGKYEQY TRBV6-1
ASSLRVSASGGPGETQY TRBV5-5
SVEGSYGNEQF TRBV29-1
ASSLLGGGTDTQY TRBV7-3
SSSLAIDTEAF TRBV7-9
ASSQDRGRAF TRBV27
ASSTGQALQETQY TRBV28
ASSLIRQGPSYEQY TRBV4-2
ASSYQATNEKLF TRBV7-2
ASSKGQDGNTIY TRBV5-4
ASSSDGTKVYNEQF TRBV5-1
ASSLNGGMNTEAF TRBV28
ASSSGTGVGTDTQY TRBV7-3
ASSLGGTETGELF TRBV5-1
SAQRAVSGNTIY TRBV29-1
ASSSVINEKLF TRBV28
ASSQDRQLNMNTEAF TRBV4-1
ASSQRLPAGANTGELF TRBV4-2
ASSLGLINEKLF TRBV5-1
ASSQVGSPYEQY TRBV4-1
ASSEAWTGGTEAF TRBV6-1
ASSLDGHLYNEQF TRBV5-1
ASSLPGDNTQY TRBV19
ASSGGSTNEKLF TRBV6-6
SVSGGNYGYT TRBV29-1
ASSYSGLSSGNTIY TRBV6-5
ASRATSGVYNEQF TRBV7-9
ASSQPGLAGGSDRNEQF TRBV4-1
ASSLGGPMNTEAF TRBV7-9
ASSLRDSYNSPLH TRBV5-1
AISGPGEGGYGYT TRBV10-3